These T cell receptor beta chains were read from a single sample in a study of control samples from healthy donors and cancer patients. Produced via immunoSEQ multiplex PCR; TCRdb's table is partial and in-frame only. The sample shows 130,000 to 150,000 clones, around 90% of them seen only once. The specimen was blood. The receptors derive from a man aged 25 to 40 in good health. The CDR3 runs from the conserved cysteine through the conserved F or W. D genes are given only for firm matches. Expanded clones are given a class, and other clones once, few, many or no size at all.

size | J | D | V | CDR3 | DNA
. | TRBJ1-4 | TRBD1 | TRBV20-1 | CSAGGGGWEKLFF | TGCAGTGCTGGTGGAGGGGGCTGGGAAAAACTGTTTTTT
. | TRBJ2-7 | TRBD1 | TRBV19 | CASSIGTGSYEQYF | TGTGCCAGTAGTATAGGGACAGGGAGCTACGAGCAGTACTTC
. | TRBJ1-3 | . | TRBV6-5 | CASGRDTIYF | TGTGCCAGCGGAAGGGACACCATATATTTT
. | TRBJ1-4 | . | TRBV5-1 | CASSLRAVNEKLFF | TGCGCCAGCAGCTTAAGGGCGGTTAATGAAAAACTGTTTTTT
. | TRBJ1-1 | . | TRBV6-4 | CASSDSDNTEAFF | TGTGCCAGCAGTGACTCGGACAACACTGAAGCTTTCTTT
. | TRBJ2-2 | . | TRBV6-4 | CASSDRGADTGELFF | TGTGCCAGCAGTGACCGGGGGGCTGACACCGGGGAGCTGTTTTTT
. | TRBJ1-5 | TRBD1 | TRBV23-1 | CASSQSVAVRTGEYSNQPQHF | TGCGCCAGCAGTCAATCGGTGGCGGTACGAACAGGGGAATATAGCAATCAGCCCCAGCATTTT
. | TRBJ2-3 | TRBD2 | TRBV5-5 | CASSLVSGASTDTQYF | TGTGCCAGCAGCTTGGTTAGCGGGGCTAGCACAGATACGCAGTATTTT
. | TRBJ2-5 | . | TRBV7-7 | CASSLAGGPETQYF | TGTGCCAGCAGCTTAGCCGGGGGCCCAGAGACCCAGTACTTC
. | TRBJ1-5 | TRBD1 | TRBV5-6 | CASSLGDSGRSRQPQHF | TGTGCCAGCAGCTTGGGGGACAGCGGACGTTCTCGGCAGCCCCAGCATTTT
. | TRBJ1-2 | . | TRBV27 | CASSTGTARYGYTF | TGTGCCAGCAGTACCGGGACGGCGAGATATGGCTACACCTTC
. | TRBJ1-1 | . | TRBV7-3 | CASSLLGVTTEAFF | TGTGCCAGCAGCTTATTGGGGGTCACCACTGAAGCTTTCTTT
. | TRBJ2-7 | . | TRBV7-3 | CASSLGAGGTYEQYF | TGTGCCAGCAGCTTAGGGGCCGGGGGCACCTACGAGCAGTACTTC
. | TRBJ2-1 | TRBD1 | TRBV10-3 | CATNPGQGDRSSYNEQFF | TGTGCCACTAACCCGGGACAGGGGGACCGCAGCTCCTACAATGAGCAGTTCTTC
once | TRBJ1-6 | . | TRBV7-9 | CASSYSPSGGSPLHF | TGTGCCAGCAGCTATAGCCCCTCGGGTGGCTCACCCCTCCACTTT
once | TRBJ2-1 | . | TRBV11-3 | CASSGKRSSYNEQFF | TGTGCCAGCAGCGGAAAGAGGAGTTCCTACAATGAGCAGTTCTTC
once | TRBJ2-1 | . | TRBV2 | CASVGLLENPYNEQFF | TGTGCCAGTGTGGGGCTTCTAGAAAACCCCTACAATGAGCAGTTCTTC
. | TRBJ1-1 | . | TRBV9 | CASSARGGRNTEAFF | TGTGCCAGCAGCGCTAGGGGGGGACGGAACACTGAAGCTTTCTTT
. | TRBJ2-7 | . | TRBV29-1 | CSVRGLQGSYEQYF | TGCAGCGTTAGAGGACTTCAGGGGTCCTACGAGCAGTACTTC
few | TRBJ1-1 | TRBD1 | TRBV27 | CASSTGTGRIEAFF | TGTGCCAGCAGCACCGGGACAGGTCGCATTGAAGCTTTCTTT
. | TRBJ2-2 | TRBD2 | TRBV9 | CASSPGPSGRASTGELFF | TGTGCCAGCAGCCCAGGCCCTAGCGGGAGGGCCAGCACCGGGGAGCTGTTTTTT
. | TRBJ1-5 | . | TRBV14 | CASSPDSNQPQHF | TGTGCCAGCAGCCCGGACAGTAATCAGCCCCAGCATTTT
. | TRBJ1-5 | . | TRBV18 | CASSPRPGVTQPQHF | TGTGCCAGCTCACCCCGTCCCGGGGTCACTCAGCCCCAGCATTTT
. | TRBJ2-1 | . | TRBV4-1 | CASSRPGRAYNEQFF | TGCGCCAGCAGCCGTCCGGGACGGGCCTACAATGAGCAGTTCTTC
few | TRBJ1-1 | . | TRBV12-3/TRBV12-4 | CASSKQRGAEAFF | TGTGCCAGCAGTAAACAACGGGGCGCTGAAGCTTTCTTT
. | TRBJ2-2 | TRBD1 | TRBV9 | CASSVAPGGPNTGELFF | TGTGCCAGCAGCGTAGCTCCAGGGGGACCGAACACCGGGGAGCTGTTTTTT
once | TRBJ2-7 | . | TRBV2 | CASSSRVWEQYF | TGTGCCAGCAGTTCCAGGGTTTGGGAGCAGTACTTC
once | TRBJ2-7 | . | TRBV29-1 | CSVRDGSYEQYF | TGCAGCGTTCGGGACGGATCCTACGAGCAGTACTTC
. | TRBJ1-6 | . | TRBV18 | CASSPQTDSPLHF | TGTGCCAGCTCACCGCAGACAGACTCACCCCTCCACTTT
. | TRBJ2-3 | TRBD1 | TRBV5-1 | CASSPTGQGEITDTQYF | TGCGCCAGCAGCCCAACAGGACAGGGAGAAATCACAGATACGCAGTATTTT
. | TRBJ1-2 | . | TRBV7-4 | CASSLASYGYTF | TGTGCCAGCAGCTTAGCTAGCTATGGCTACACCTTC
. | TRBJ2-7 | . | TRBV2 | CASRATAYEQYF | TGTGCCAGCAGGGCGACAGCCTACGAGCAGTACTTC
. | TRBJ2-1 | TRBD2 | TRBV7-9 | CASSPTSGGPSSYNEQFF | TGTGCCAGCAGCCCGACTAGCGGGGGTCCCAGCTCCTACAATGAGCAGTTCTTC
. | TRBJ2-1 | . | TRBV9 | CASSAGSGEISYNEQFF | TGTGCCAGCAGCGCCGGAAGTGGCGAAATCTCCTACAATGAGCAGTTCTTC
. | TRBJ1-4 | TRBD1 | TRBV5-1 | CASSAGTAHEKLFF | TGCGCCAGCAGCGCTGGGACAGCTCATGAAAAACTGTTTTTT
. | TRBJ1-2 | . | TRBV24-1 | CATSDPRQDSVGYGYTF | TGTGCCACCAGTGACCCCCGACAGGATTCCGTCGGCTATGGCTACACCTTC
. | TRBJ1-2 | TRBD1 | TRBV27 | CASSSSGQNYGYTF | TGTGCCAGCAGTTCGTCGGGACAGAACTATGGCTACACCTTC
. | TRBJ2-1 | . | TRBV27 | CATPGALFSYNEQFF | TGTGCCACCCCCGGGGCTCTTTTCTCCTACAATGAGCAGTTCTTC